Given below is one T cell receptor beta chain in context. The data derive from a study of blood T cell repertoires in COVID-19. Overall study context: T cells, B-cell-depleted T cells, or PBMCs supplied cDNA or gDNA.

In the authors' workflow: Cell counts per sample came from amplifying reference gene primers. Profiled with immunoSEQ multiplex PCR; TCRdb holds only in-frame clones, not every one. V, J and clone size derive from that table, while D and trimming were established from the DNA sequence. The sample contains about 77,000 clones, roughly 90% of which appear only once. This CDR3 has 13 amino acids. V was cut by 9 bases and J by 0 bases, with 11 bases left in between. The germline gives CDR1 MNHNY, CDR2 SVGAGI (reference sequence). The specimen sequenced was peripheral blood. The chain joins TRBV6-6 to TRBJ1-1; D is undetermined. This TCR came from an elderly woman with active or convalescent COVID-19. In nucleotides, the CDR3 is TGTGCCAGTATGAGGGTTGTGAACACTGAAGCTTTCTTT. Its translation is CASMRVVNTEAFF.